A selection of T cell receptor beta chains follows, all from one sample in a study of vaccination and CD4 T cells after COVID-19. Each CDR3 protein is one row after TCRdb ran MiXCR on the PCR reads. This sample yields tens of thousands of distinct CDR3 sequences, of which around a third are seen a single time; 10% to 12% belongs to the top ten. The antigens these receptors bind are not known. The starting material was CD4+ T cells from blood, cultured in vitro, obtained about 7 months after SARS-CoV-2 vaccination. The receptors stem from a human donor who had recovered from COVID-19. CDR3s include the opening cysteine and the closing phenylalanine or tryptophan. The D gene is left open where the match is weak. Clone size is not always given. Where it is, it says once, few, many or a class for expanded clones.

V gene: TRBV27; clone size: -; D gene: TRBD1; J gene: TRBJ2-7; CDR3 protein: CASSLTGFSYEQYF; CDR3 DNA: TGTGCCAGCAGTTTGACAGGGTTCTCCTACGAGCAGTACTTC
V gene: TRBV20-1; clone size: -; D gene: -; J gene: TRBJ2-2; CDR3 protein: CSARDLGAPGELFF; CDR3 DNA: TGCAGTGCTAGGGACTTGGGGGCCCCCGGGGAGCTGTTTTTT
V gene: TRBV20-1; clone size: -; D gene: TRBD2; J gene: TRBJ2-1; CDR3 protein: CSARLAGSYNEQFF; CDR3 DNA: TGCAGTGCTAGACTAGCGGGCTCCTACAATGAGCAGTTCTTC
V gene: TRBV7-9; clone size: once; D gene: -; J gene: TRBJ2-1; CDR3 protein: CASSFGSRAWNEQFF; CDR3 DNA: TGTGCCAGCAGCTTTGGTTCGAGGGCATGGAATGAGCAGTTCTTC
V gene: TRBV27; clone size: -; D gene: -; J gene: TRBJ1-6; CDR3 protein: CASSPKQGYNSPLHF; CDR3 DNA: TGTGCCAGCAGTCCCAAGCAGGGTTATAATTCACCCCTCCACTTT
V gene: TRBV11-2; clone size: -; D gene: -; J gene: TRBJ1-6; CDR3 protein: CASSSSRESPLHF; CDR3 DNA: TGTGCCAGCAGCTCCTCCCGAGAGTCACCCCTCCACTTT
V gene: TRBV20-1; clone size: large; D gene: -; J gene: TRBJ2-3; CDR3 protein: CSATYSGQRLADTQYF; CDR3 DNA: TGCAGTGCTACCTATTCAGGACAAAGGTTGGCAGATACGCAGTATTTT
V gene: TRBV20-1; clone size: -; D gene: -; J gene: TRBJ2-1; CDR3 protein: CSARELTSLDEQFF; CDR3 DNA: TGCAGTGCTAGAGAGCTCACCAGCTTGGATGAGCAGTTCTTC
V gene: TRBV27; clone size: -; D gene: -; J gene: TRBJ1-6; CDR3 protein: CASSLEGVYNSPLHF; CDR3 DNA: TGTGCCAGCAGTTTAGAGGGTGTCTATAATTCACCCCTCCACTTT
V gene: TRBV20-1; clone size: -; D gene: -; J gene: TRBJ2-5; CDR3 protein: CSVRTVTQETQYF; CDR3 DNA: TGCAGTGTTCGGACTGTCACCCAAGAGACCCAGTACTTC
V gene: TRBV27; clone size: -; D gene: TRBD1; J gene: TRBJ1-6; CDR3 protein: CASSSPTGGDSPLHF; CDR3 DNA: TGTGCCAGCAGTTCGCCGACAGGGGGTGATTCACCCCTCCACTTT
V gene: TRBV7-2; clone size: -; D gene: TRBD2; J gene: TRBJ2-7; CDR3 protein: CASSRLAVYEQYF; CDR3 DNA: TGTGCCAGCAGCCGACTAGCGGTCTACGAGCAGTACTTC
V gene: TRBV7-3; clone size: few; D gene: TRBD2; J gene: TRBJ2-3; CDR3 protein: CASSLLRLAGGQGDTQYF; CDR3 DNA: TGTGCCAGCAGCTTACTCAGGCTAGCGGGGGGACAGGGCGATACGCAGTATTTT
V gene: TRBV7-8; clone size: -; D gene: -; J gene: TRBJ2-5; CDR3 protein: CASNRLGEQETQYF; CDR3 DNA: TGTGCCAGCAACCGGTTGGGGGAACAAGAGACCCAGTACTTC
V gene: TRBV7-9; clone size: -; D gene: -; J gene: TRBJ2-3; CDR3 protein: CASSLVYGGIDTQYF; CDR3 DNA: TGTGCCAGCAGCTTAGTGTACGGGGGAATAGATACGCAGTATTTT
V gene: TRBV20-1; clone size: -; D gene: TRBD2; J gene: TRBJ2-5; CDR3 protein: CSARGTSGRDSQTQYF; CDR3 DNA: TGCAGTGCTAGAGGGACTAGCGGGAGGGATTCGCAGACCCAGTACTTC
V gene: TRBV20-1; clone size: few; D gene: TRBD1; J gene: TRBJ1-3; CDR3 protein: CSAFGTAGNTIYF; CDR3 DNA: TGCAGTGCCTTCGGGACAGCTGGAAACACCATATATTTT
V gene: TRBV6-2/TRBV6-3; clone size: once; D gene: TRBD1; J gene: TRBJ1-6; CDR3 protein: CASSLDRDDSPLHF; CDR3 DNA: TGTGCCAGCAGCCTCGACAGGGATGATTCACCCCTCCACTTT
V gene: TRBV6-5; clone size: -; D gene: -; J gene: TRBJ2-1; CDR3 protein: CASSWTINNEQFF; CDR3 DNA: TGTGCCAGCAGTTGGACTATCAACAATGAGCAGTTCTTC
V gene: TRBV6-2/TRBV6-3; clone size: -; D gene: -; J gene: TRBJ2-7; CDR3 protein: CASSYSRDTYEQYF; CDR3 DNA: TGTGCCAGCAGTTACTCTAGGGACACCTACGAGCAGTACTTC
V gene: TRBV6-5; clone size: -; D gene: -; J gene: TRBJ2-7; CDR3 protein: CASSYSLGGTYEQYF; CDR3 DNA: TGTGCCAGCAGTTACTCGCTCGGGGGTACCTACGAGCAGTACTTC
V gene: TRBV7-3; clone size: -; D gene: -; J gene: TRBJ2-7; CDR3 protein: CASSLRPGHSYEQYF; CDR3 DNA: TGTGCCAGCAGCCTAAGACCTGGACACTCCTACGAGCAGTACTTC
V gene: TRBV24-1; clone size: few; D gene: TRBD1; J gene: TRBJ2-3; CDR3 protein: CATTGTGDTDTQYF; CDR3 DNA: TGTGCCACCACTGGGACAGGGGACACAGATACGCAGTATTTT
V gene: TRBV7-8; clone size: few; D gene: -; J gene: TRBJ2-2; CDR3 protein: CASVFREYGGELFF; CDR3 DNA: TGTGCCAGCGTGTTCAGGGAATATGGCGGGGAGCTGTTTTTT
V gene: TRBV10-2; clone size: -; D gene: -; J gene: TRBJ2-7; CDR3 protein: CASSEGRVYEQYF; CDR3 DNA: TGCGCCAGCAGTGAAGGCAGGGTCTACGAGCAGTACTTC
V gene: TRBV20-1; clone size: few; D gene: -; J gene: TRBJ1-2; CDR3 protein: CSASFRGDRNYGYTF; CDR3 DNA: TGCAGTGCTAGTTTCAGGGGTGATAGGAACTATGGCTACACCTTC
V gene: TRBV6-2/TRBV6-3; clone size: -; D gene: -; J gene: TRBJ1-2; CDR3 protein: CASRPGLIYGYTF; CDR3 DNA: TGTGCCAGCAGACCCGGACTCATCTATGGCTACACCTTC
V gene: TRBV29-1; clone size: few; D gene: -; J gene: TRBJ2-1; CDR3 protein: CSVSLGVLASNEQFF; CDR3 DNA: TGCAGCGTCTCGCTAGGGGTTTTGGCAAGCAATGAGCAGTTCTTC
V gene: TRBV11-3; clone size: -; D gene: TRBD2; J gene: TRBJ2-3; CDR3 protein: CASSPGLAGAEGDTQYF; CDR3 DNA: TGTGCCAGCAGCCCGGGACTAGCGGGAGCTGAGGGGGATACGCAGTATTTT
V gene: TRBV20-1; clone size: -; D gene: -; J gene: TRBJ1-2; CDR3 protein: CSATGADYGYTF; CDR3 DNA: TGCAGTGCTACAGGGGCGGACTATGGCTACACCTTC
V gene: TRBV25-1; clone size: -; D gene: -; J gene: TRBJ2-2; CDR3 protein: CASSESGTITGELFF; CDR3 DNA: TGTGCCAGCAGTGAATCAGGGACCATTACCGGGGAGCTGTTTTTT
V gene: TRBV20-1; clone size: few; D gene: -; J gene: TRBJ2-1; CDR3 protein: CSARVGQFGTNEQFF; CDR3 DNA: TGCAGTGCTAGAGTCGGGCAGTTCGGGACCAATGAGCAGTTCTTC
V gene: TRBV20-1; clone size: few; D gene: -; J gene: TRBJ2-7; CDR3 protein: CSARAHTGPAYEQYF; CDR3 DNA: TGCAGTGCTAGAGCCCATACAGGACCTGCCTACGAGCAGTACTTC
V gene: TRBV20-1; clone size: few; D gene: TRBD1; J gene: TRBJ2-7; CDR3 protein: CSASLGTGHREQYF; CDR3 DNA: TGCAGTGCTAGCCTCGGGACAGGGCATAGGGAGCAGTACTTC
V gene: TRBV5-8; clone size: few; D gene: TRBD2; J gene: TRBJ2-5; CDR3 protein: CASSPGTSGVGAETQYF; CDR3 DNA: TGTGCCAGCAGCCCCGGGACTAGTGGGGTTGGGGCCGAGACCCAGTACTTC
V gene: TRBV20-1; clone size: large; D gene: TRBD1; J gene: TRBJ1-1; CDR3 protein: CSARQDRGAFF; CDR3 DNA: TGCAGTGCTAGGCAGGACAGGGGAGCTTTCTTT
V gene: TRBV2; clone size: -; D gene: -; J gene: TRBJ2-2; CDR3 protein: CASGITGELFF; CDR3 DNA: TGTGCCAGTGGGATCACCGGGGAGCTGTTTTTT
V gene: TRBV2; clone size: -; D gene: -; J gene: TRBJ1-5; CDR3 protein: CASSEPVASDSNQPQHF; CDR3 DNA: TGTGCCAGCAGTGAACCGGTGGCGTCGGATAGCAATCAGCCCCAGCATTTT
V gene: TRBV19; clone size: few; D gene: -; J gene: TRBJ2-7; CDR3 protein: CASSDTTSYEQYF; CDR3 DNA: TGTGCCAGTAGTGACACGACCTCCTACGAGCAGTACTTC
V gene: TRBV20-1; clone size: -; D gene: TRBD2; J gene: TRBJ2-3; CDR3 protein: CSAPYGWTSGGAGTDTQYF; CDR3 DNA: TGCAGTGCCCCCTACGGTTGGACTAGCGGGGGGGCCGGCACAGATACGCAGTATTTT